The 9 T cell receptor beta chains listed next were all sequenced from one sample in a study of early T cells in non-severe SARS-CoV-2 infection (dated by TCRdb to the early 2020s). Receptors were amplified or captured by 5' RACE. Sequencing was performed on a NextSeq 500. TCRdb reworked the public reads: Q25 trimming with fastp, MiXCR clone assembly, productive beta chains retained. CDR3 protein duplicates are merged, each entry listing the most common genes and DNA. The sample table shows over 55,000 distinct CDR3 sequences, and under 10% are seen once. 8.5% to 9.5% of the sample is held by the ten biggest clonotypes. Material for sequencing was whole blood. Every receptor here comes from an adult who was a healthcare worker with PCR-confirmed SARS-CoV-2 infection or an uninfected control (not recorded which).

This clonotype was seen only a few times. The V and J genes are TRBV7-2 and TRBJ2-7; 10 nucleotides line up with TRBD1. J gave up 3 bases and V 8 bases, and 10 bases lay outside the gene matches. The CDR3 totals 15 residues. Germline CDR1 reads SGHTA; CDR2 reads FQGNSA. The CDR3 reads CASSISGTGVYEQYF. In nucleotides, the CDR3 is TGTGCCAGCTCCATCTCCGGGACAGGGGTCTACGAGCAGTACTTC.

This clonotype was counted ten times or more. The V gene is TRBV6-6, the J gene TRBJ2-3; 8 bases match TRBD1. The CDR3 has 16 residues. Trimming at V came to 2 bases and at J to 1 base, leaving 5 bases not matched to a gene. Looked up from germline, CDR1 is MNHNY and CDR2 is SVGAGI (reference sequence). CDR3 loop: CASSYQPGQGTDTQYF. As DNA, the CDR3 is TGTGCCAGCAGTTACCAACCGGGACAGGGCACAGATACGCAGTATTTT.

The rearrangement uses TRBV7-8 and TRBJ2-1; 13 bases line up with TRBD2. This CDR3 region has 20 residues. Per germline, CDR1 SGHVS and CDR2 FQNEAQ. J was trimmed by 6 bases and V by 6 bases; bases with no gene match: 20. The CDR3 protein is CASSLLNGHGGLAGPNEQFF. The CDR3 DNA reads TGTGCCAGCAGTCTCCTAAATGGCCACGGGGGACTAGCGGGACCCAATGAGCAGTTCTTC. The variable domain in full, with the rest retrieved from reference TRBV7-8 and TRBJ2-1, is GAGVSQSPRYKVAKRGQDVALRCDPISGHVSLFWYQQALGQGPEFLTYFQNEAQLDKSGLPSDRFFAERPEGSVSTLKIQRTQQEDSAVYLCASSLLNGHGGLAGPNEQFFGPGTRLTVL.

Only a few counts were recorded for this clonotype. The rearrangement joins TRBV7-8 to TRBJ2-2; 9 positions match TRBD2. Germline V gene sequence: CDR1 SGHVS, CDR2 FQNEAQ. Trimming took 2 bases from V and 1 from J; bases not matched to a gene: 11. The CDR3 is made up of 19 amino acids. The CDR3 coding sequence is TGTGCCAGCAGCTTAAGACCCCTCCTGACTAGCGGGAACACCGGGGAGCTGTTTTTT. Translation gives CASSLRPLLTSGNTGELFF.

V usage is TRBV6-5 and J usage is TRBJ2-1; 13 bases fit TRBD2. The CDR3 length is 15 residues. CDR1 is MNHEY and CDR2 is SVGAGI in the germline V gene. J lost 4 bases, V lost 5 bases, and 2 bases had no gene match. CDR3: CASSQGLAGYNEQFF. In DNA form, the CDR3 reads TGTGCCAGCAGTCAGGGACTAGCGGGGTACAATGAGCAGTTCTTC.

This clonotype was found many times. The genes are TRBV20-1 and TRBJ2-1; 9 nucleotides match TRBD2. The CDR3 consists of 14 residues. Germline values: CDR1 DFQATT, CDR2 SNEGSKA (reference sequence). The J segment lost 8 bases and the V segment lost 4 bases, leaving 9 bases of the junction unmatched. The CDR3 DNA sequence: TGCAGTGCTAATGCGGGAGGGCAGCGCGATGAGCAGTTCTTC. Its translation is CSANAGGQRDEQFF.

The V gene is TRBV9, the J gene TRBJ2-1; possibly TRBD2 for D (6 bases). The CDR3 has 13 residues. Germline V CDR1 and CDR2: SGDLS, YYNGEE. The V end was cut by 3 bases, the J end by 7 bases, with 11 bases between. Written as DNA, the CDR3 is TGTGCCAGCAGCGGCGGGACTTTTAATGAGCAGTTCTTC. Protein sequence: CASSGGTFNEQFF.

This clonotype was picked up a small number of times. The CDR3 nucleotides are TGTGCCAGCAGCGACGGACTAGCGGACTACGAGCAGTACTTC. Its protein is CASSDGLADYEQYF. This sequence joins TRBV5-4 and TRBJ2-7, with 10 bases that match TRBD2. CDR1 is SGHNT, CDR2 YYREEE, per germline (reference sequence). CDR3 length equals 14 residues. The J segment lost 3 bases and the V segment lost 4 bases, leaving 4 bases of the junction unmatched.

This clonotype showed up many times. This chain uses TRBV5-5 with TRBJ1-5; no definite D call. V was cut by 4 bases and J by 2 bases, with 10 bases left in between. Looked up from germline, CDR1 is SGHKS and CDR2 is YYEKEE (reference sequence). CDR3 length equals 14 residues. The CDR3 DNA follows: TGTGCCAGCAGCCTGTATCCTGGCAATCAGCCCCAGCATTTT. This gives the protein CASSLYPGNQPQHF.